The clone carrying this T cell receptor (beta chain) was counted between two and nine times. Its antigen remains unknown. This CDR3 spans 12 amino acids. In germline, CDR1 is MNHEY, CDR2 SMNVEV (reference sequence). The V and J ends lost 7 bases and 4 bases, in that order; junction bases with no gene match: 1. PCR primers comprised 60 Vbeta and 13 Jbeta primers. The protocol was immunoSEQ multiplex PCR, while the TCRdb copy is restricted to in-frame clones and leaves out a portion. The sample lists 100,000 to 120,000 clones, approximately 70% occurring once. These data belong to a study of cytomegalovirus exposure and HLA in healthy donors. Broader study findings: Immune exposure was documented only through CMV serostatus.

Sequencing was carried out using PBMCs. The rearrangement uses TRBV27 and TRBJ2-7; 10 nucleotides match TRBD1. This receptor was taken from a man younger than 45 in good health and CMV-seronegative. The CDR3 spells CASMGQGYEQYF. DNA of the CDR3: TGTGCCAGCATGGGACAGGGGTACGAGCAGTACTTC.